The rows below give T cell receptor beta chains drawn from one sample of a study of regulatory T cells in long-lasting Graves disease. Each CDR3 protein gets one entry after TCRdb re-called the multiplex PCR reads with MiXCR. The sample includes about 530,000 distinct CDR3 sequences, roughly a sixth of them seen just once. These same data were also listed under a study on T cells in Graves' hyperthyroidism and ophthalmopathy.

The starting material was peripheral blood mononuclear cells (PBMCs), obtained at new diagnosis, from a patient treated with antithyroid drugs. The receptor set was obtained from a woman aged 35-65 years with Graves disease. CDR3s leave out the opening cysteine and the closing phenylalanine or tryptophan.

len: 12; v_gene: TRBV24-1; CDR3aa: ATSDSDRGSGYT
len: 11; v_gene: TRBV20-1; CDR3aa: SAKGLSNTEAF
len: 13; v_gene: TRBV18; CDR3aa: ASSHTDGQGGIQY
len: 13; v_gene: TRBV3-1; CDR3aa: ASSHYSRGQETQY
len: 13; v_gene: TRBV19; CDR3aa: ASSIYSGGGNEQF
len: 12; v_gene: TRBV3-1; CDR3aa: ASSQESLGETQY
len: 17; v_gene: TRBV12-3/TRBV12-4; CDR3aa: ASSLHRGDRAMRNTEAF
len: 11; v_gene: TRBV10-3; CDR3aa: ATQGGEGYGYT
len: 12; v_gene: TRBV19; CDR3aa: ASSMRLYTGELF
len: 10; v_gene: TRBV2; CDR3aa: ASSEARTEAF
len: 13; v_gene: TRBV7-2; CDR3aa: ASSLDARTGNIQY
len: 11; v_gene: TRBV3-1; CDR3aa: ASSQDLSYGYT
len: 12; v_gene: TRBV10-3; CDR3aa: AISERQAAYEQY
len: 10; v_gene: TRBV18; CDR3aa: ASSPTAEKLF
len: 12; v_gene: TRBV4-1; CDR3aa: ASRRGLAAETQY
len: 13; v_gene: TRBV28; CDR3aa: ASSLSGQGVYEQY
len: 11; v_gene: TRBV11-2; CDR3aa: ASSDNLGNEQY
len: 13; v_gene: TRBV5-1; CDR3aa: ASSSGTTGNTEAF
len: 15; v_gene: TRBV28; CDR3aa: ASSLIILRDRDTEAF
len: 12; v_gene: TRBV18; CDR3aa: ASSPEGANYGYT